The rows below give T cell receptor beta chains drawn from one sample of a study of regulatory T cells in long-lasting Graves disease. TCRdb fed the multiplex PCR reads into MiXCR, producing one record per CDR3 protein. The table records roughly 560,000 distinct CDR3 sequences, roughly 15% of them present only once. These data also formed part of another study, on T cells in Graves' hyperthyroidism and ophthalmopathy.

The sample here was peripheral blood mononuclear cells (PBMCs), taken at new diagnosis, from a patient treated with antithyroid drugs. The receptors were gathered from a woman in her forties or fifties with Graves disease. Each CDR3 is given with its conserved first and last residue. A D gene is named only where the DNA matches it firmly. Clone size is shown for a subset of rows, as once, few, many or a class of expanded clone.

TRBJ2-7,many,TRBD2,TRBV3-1,CASSQGISGGNEQYF,TGTGCCAGCAGCCAAGGTATTAGCGGGGGCAACGAGCAGTACTTC
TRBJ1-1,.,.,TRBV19,CASSIAGQVNTEAFF,TGTGCCAGTAGTATAGCCGGACAAGTGAACACTGAAGCTTTCTTT
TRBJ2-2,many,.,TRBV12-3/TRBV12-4,CATSTGQGNTGELFF,TGTGCCACCTCCACGGGGCAGGGGAACACCGGGGAGCTGTTTTTT
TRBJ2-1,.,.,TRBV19,CAGSIGPPDANEQFF,TGTGCCGGTAGTATCGGGCCGCCTGATGCGAATGAGCAGTTCTTC
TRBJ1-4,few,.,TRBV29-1,CSVLQGWDRKLFF,TGCAGCGTTTTACAGGGCTGGGACCGAAAACTGTTTTTT
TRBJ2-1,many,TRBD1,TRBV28,CASSQGEYEQFF,TGTGCCAGCTCTCAGGGGGAGTATGAGCAGTTCTTC
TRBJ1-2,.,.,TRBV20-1,CSAPVAGRYGYTF,TGCAGTGCCCCTGTGGCAGGGAGGTATGGCTACACCTTC
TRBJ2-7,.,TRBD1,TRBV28,CASSSEGDSTYEQYF,TGTGCCAGCAGTTCAGAAGGGGACAGCACCTACGAGCAGTACTTC
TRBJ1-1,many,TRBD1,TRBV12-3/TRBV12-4,CASSLQGIGTEAFF,TGTGCCAGCAGCCTACAGGGGATCGGAACTGAAGCTTTCTTT
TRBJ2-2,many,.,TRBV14,CASSQGANTGELFF,TGTGCCAGCAGCCAGGGAGCGAACACCGGGGAGCTGTTTTTT
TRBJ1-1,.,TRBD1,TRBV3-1,CASSPHDRAHTEAIF,TGTGCCAGCAGCCCCCACGACAGGGCGCACACTGAAGCTATCTTT
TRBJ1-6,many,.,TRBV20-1,CSARDHRTANSPLHF,TGCAGTGCTAGAGATCATAGGACAGCTAATTCACCCCTCCACTTT
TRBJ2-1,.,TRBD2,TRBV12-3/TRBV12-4,CASSLARGAGGPNEQFF,TGTGCCAGCAGTTTGGCCCGAGGAGCGGGGGGGCCCAATGAGCAGTTCTTC
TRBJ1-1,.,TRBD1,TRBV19,CASSPPDRVESNTEAFF,TGTGCCAGTAGTCCCCCCGACAGGGTGGAGTCTAACACTGAAGCTTTCTTT
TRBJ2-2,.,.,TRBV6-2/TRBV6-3,CASNPGAGELFF,TGTGCCAGCAACCCGGGGGCCGGGGAGCTGTTTTTT
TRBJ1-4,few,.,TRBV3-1,CASSRYPAALEEKLFF,TGTGCCAGCAGCCGCTACCCCGCCGCTCTCGAGGAAAAACTGTTTTTT
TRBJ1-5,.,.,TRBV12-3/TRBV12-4,CASSLSGRNQPQHF,TGTGCCAGCAGTTTATCAGGGCGAAATCAGCCCCAGCATTTT
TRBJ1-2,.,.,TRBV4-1,CASSQVGQGKSGYTF,TGCGCCAGCAGCCAAGTGGGTCAGGGAAAGAGTGGCTACACCTTC
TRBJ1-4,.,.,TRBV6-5,CASSYAGVKNEKLFF,TGTGCCAGCAGTTACGCGGGGGTTAAGAATGAAAAACTGTTTTTT
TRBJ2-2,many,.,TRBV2,CASSDPFRGHTGELFF,TGTGCCAGCAGTGATCCCTTCCGGGGCCACACCGGGGAGCTGTTTTTT
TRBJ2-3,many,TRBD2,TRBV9,CASSVGASGTSTDTQYF,TGTGCCAGCAGCGTAGGGGCTAGCGGAACTAGCACAGATACGCAGTATTTT
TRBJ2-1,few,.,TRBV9,CASSVQGYNEQFF,TGTGCCAGCAGTGTCCAGGGTTACAATGAGCAGTTCTTC
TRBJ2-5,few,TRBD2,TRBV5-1,CASSSGGPVQETQYF,TGCGCCAGCAGCTCGGGGGGGCCCGTCCAAGAGACCCAGTACTTC
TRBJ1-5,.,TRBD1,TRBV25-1,CASSQTGIGQPQHF,TGTGCCAGCAGCCAGACAGGGATCGGTCAGCCCCAGCATTTT
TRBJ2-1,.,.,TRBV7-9,CASSSTGYTYNEQFF,TGTGCCAGCAGTTCTACAGGGTACACCTACAATGAGCAGTTCTTC
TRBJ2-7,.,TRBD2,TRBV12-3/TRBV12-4,CASSLATGARGEQYF,TGTGCCAGCAGTTTAGCGACGGGAGCGCGGGGGGAGCAGTACTTC
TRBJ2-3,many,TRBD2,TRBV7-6,CASSLGSGGLSDTQYF,TGTGCCAGCAGCTTAGGTAGCGGGGGTCTTTCGGATACGCAGTATTTT
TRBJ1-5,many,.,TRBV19,CASSIWVDKGTGQPQHF,TGTGCCAGTAGTATATGGGTCGATAAGGGGACGGGTCAGCCCCAGCATTTT
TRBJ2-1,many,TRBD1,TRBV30,CAWSPTGVGEQFF,TGTGCCTGGAGTCCGACAGGGGTGGGTGAGCAGTTCTTC
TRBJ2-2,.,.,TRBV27,CASSYSAGELFF,TGTGCCAGCAGTTATAGCGCCGGGGAGCTGTTTTTT
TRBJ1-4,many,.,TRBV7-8,CASSLARYNAPRFGPEKLFF,TGTGCCAGCAGCTTAGCGCGATACAACGCACCGAGGTTTGGTCCTGAAAAACTGTTTTTT
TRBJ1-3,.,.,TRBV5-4,CASSLGQHSGNTIYF,TGTGCCAGCAGCTTGGGACAGCACTCTGGAAACACCATATATTTT
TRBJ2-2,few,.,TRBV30,CAWSWRQGGTGELFF,TGTGCCTGGAGTTGGAGGCAGGGGGGAACCGGGGAGCTGTTTTTT
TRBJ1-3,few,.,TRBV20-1,CSASQSLSGNTIYF,TGCAGTGCTAGTCAGAGTCTAAGTGGAAACACCATATATTTT
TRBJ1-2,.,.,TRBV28,CASSLESGRNYGYTF,TGTGCCAGCAGTCTAGAATCGGGAAGAAACTATGGCTACACCTTC
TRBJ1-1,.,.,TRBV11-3,CASSIPMDLMHTEAFF,TGTGCCAGCTCCATTCCGATGGACCTGATGCACACTGAAGCTTTCTTT
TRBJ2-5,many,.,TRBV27,CASTASWDHQETQYF,TGTGCCAGCACCGCATCGTGGGACCACCAGGAGACCCAGTACTTC
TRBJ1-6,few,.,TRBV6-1,CASSRSGTQSSYNSPLHF,TGTGCCAGCAGTCGTTCCGGGACTCAGAGCTCCTATAATTCACCCCTCCACTTT
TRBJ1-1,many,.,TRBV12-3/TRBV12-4,CASRWGVNTEAFF,TGTGCCAGCAGGTGGGGTGTGAACACTGAAGCTTTCTTT
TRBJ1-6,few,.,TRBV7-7,CASSLSEYSPLHF,TGTGCTAGCAGCTTAAGTGAATATTCACCCCTCCACTTT
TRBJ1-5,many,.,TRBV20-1,CSVGSGDQPQHF,TGCAGTGTGGGGAGCGGGGATCAGCCCCAGCATTTT
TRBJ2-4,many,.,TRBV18,CASSPRGDIQYF,TGTGCCAGCTCACCGCGGGGTGACATTCAGTACTTC
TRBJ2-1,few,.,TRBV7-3,CASSVDNEQFF,TGTGCCAGCAGTGTGGATAATGAGCAGTTCTTC
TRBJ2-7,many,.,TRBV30,CAWRRTGLYEQYF,TGTGCCTGGAGGAGAACAGGCCTCTACGAGCAGTACTTC
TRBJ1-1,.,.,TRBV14,CASSSMRDLNTEAFF,TGTGCCAGCAGCTCAATGCGGGACTTGAACACTGAAGCTTTCTTT
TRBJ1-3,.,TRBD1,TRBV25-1,CASSEYFGTDSGNTIYF,TGTGCCAGCAGTGAATATTTTGGGACAGACTCTGGAAACACCATATATTTT
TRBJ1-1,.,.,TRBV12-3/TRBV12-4,CASSLARRAFF,TGTGCCAGCAGTTTAGCCCGGCGGGCTTTCTTT
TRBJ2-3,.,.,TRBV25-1,CASRDFYTQYF,TGTGCCAGCAGGGACTTCTATACGCAGTATTTT
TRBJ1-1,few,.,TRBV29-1,CSVGGKGAFF,TGCAGCGTTGGTGGGAAAGGAGCTTTCTTT
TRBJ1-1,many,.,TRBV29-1,CSVEDMNTEAFF,TGCAGCGTTGAGGACATGAACACTGAAGCTTTCTTT
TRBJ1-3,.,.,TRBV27,CASSPRGGTGNTIYF,TGTGCCAGCAGTCCTAGGGGAGGAACTGGAAACACCATATATTTT
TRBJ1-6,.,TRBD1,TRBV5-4,CATSGGDREGPSYNSPLHF,TGTGCCACCAGCGGGGGAGACAGGGAAGGGCCCTCCTATAATTCACCCCTCCACTTT
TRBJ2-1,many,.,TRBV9,CASSVDGGVYNEQFF,TGTGCCAGCAGCGTAGATGGAGGGGTCTACAATGAGCAGTTCTTC
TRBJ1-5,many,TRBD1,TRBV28,CASSDRGWDQPQHF,TGTGCCAGCAGTGACAGGGGATGGGATCAGCCCCAGCATTTT
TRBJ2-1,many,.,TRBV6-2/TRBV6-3,CASSSTNNEQFF,TGTGCCAGCAGCTCAACTAACAATGAGCAGTTCTTC
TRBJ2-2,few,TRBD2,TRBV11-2,CASSLREGSGELFF,TGTGCCAGCAGCTTACGGGAGGGGTCCGGGGAGCTGTTTTTT
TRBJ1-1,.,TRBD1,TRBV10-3,CAISEFSPRDRGHSFF,TGTGCCATCAGTGAGTTTAGCCCCCGGGACAGGGGCCACTCTTTCTTT